These 27 T cell receptor beta chains were all obtained from the same sample, sequenced in a study of T cell responses to AZD1222 COVID-19 vaccine. Profiled with immunoSEQ multiplex PCR; TCRdb holds only in-frame clones, not every one. This table holds around 140,000 clones, over 90% found once. The material was peripheral blood, obtained 28 days after the second AZD1222 dose. These receptors all stem from an adult who received the AZD1222 COVID-19 vaccine.

The chain employs TRBV7-2 and TRBJ1-3, with D uncertain. This CDR3 region has 12 residues. The V and J ends lost 3 bases and 4 bases respectively, with 4 bases between them. CDR1 SGHTA and CDR2 FQGNSA come from the germline V gene. The CDR3 coding sequence is TGTGCCAGCAGCTTGGGGGGAAACACCATATATTTT. This encodes CASSLGGNTIYF.

A single count supports this clone. This chain links TRBV19 with TRBJ1-1; D is unresolved. Trimming shortened V by 5 bases and J by 4 bases, and 20 bases separated the two germline ends. The germline V gene encodes CDR1 LNHDA and CDR2 SQIVND (reference sequence). The CDR3 sequence is 16 residues long. This chain's CDR3 is CASSYMWSGSSTEAFF. The CDR3 DNA reads TGTGCCAGTAGTTATATGTGGTCGGGCTCAAGCACTGAAGCTTTCTTT.

Only one count was recorded for this clone. The CDR3 loop is CASSPLALSSGNTIYF. The DNA for the CDR3 is TGTGCCAGCAGCCCACTGGCCCTGAGCTCTGGAAACACCATATATTTT. The rearrangement joins TRBV9 to TRBJ1-3; D is unclear. The ends were cut back, 4 bases at V and 0 bases at J, with 14 bases in the middle. CDR1 and CDR2 (germline): SGDLS, YYNGEE. This CDR3 region has 16 residues.

The rearrangement joins TRBV3-1 (or the pseudogene TRBV3-2) to TRBJ2-2; possibly TRBD1 for D (6 bases). CDR1 and CDR2 (germline): LGHDT, YNNKEL (reference sequence). The CDR3 totals 16 residues. The V and J ends lost 4 bases and 2 bases respectively, with 14 bases between them. CDR3 sequence reads: CASSPNRAANTGELFF. DNA for the CDR3: TGTGCCAGCAGCCCAAACAGGGCAGCAAACACCGGGGAGCTGTTTTTT.

This clone was seen a single time. The chain employs TRBV3-1 (or the pseudogene TRBV3-2) and TRBJ1-2; D gene uncertain. The CDR3 is 11 residues long. Germline loops: CDR1 LGHDT, CDR2 YNNKEL (reference sequence). The V end was cut by 3 bases, the J end by 8 bases, with 7 bases between. CDR3 coding DNA: TGTGCCAGCAGCCACCTCCGGGGCTACACCTTC. Translation: CASSHLRGYTF.

This clone has more than one count but fewer than ten. This rearrangement joins TRBV28 to TRBJ1-1, with a weak D call TRBD1 (6 bases). Trimming pared 7 bases from V and 1 base from J, leaving 13 bases between. Germline V gene sequence: CDR1 MDHEN, CDR2 SYDVKM. This CDR3 is 14 amino acids long. The CDR3 DNA reads TGTGCCAGCAATCCTCAGGGGCGGAACACTGAAGCTTTCTTT. Translation gives CASNPQGRNTEAFF.

The V and J genes are TRBV18 and TRBJ2-7; 7 nucleotides agree with TRBD1. V lost 6 bases and J lost 1; bases outside the gene matches: 9. This CDR3 comprises 15 residues. Germline V gene data show CDR1 as KGHSH and CDR2 as LQKENI. The CDR3 nucleotides are TGTGCCAGCTCGCCCGCTGGGACAGCATCCTACGAGCAGTACTTC. It codes for CASSPAGTASYEQYF.

The chain combines TRBV30 with TRBJ1-2, with 11 bases aligning to TRBD1. The germline V gene has CDR1 GTSNPN and CDR2 SVGIG (reference sequence). The junction had 5 bases not matched to a gene; V was cut back by 1 base and J by 4 bases. The length of the CDR3 is 15 residues. The DNA of the CDR3 is TGTGCCTGGAGTGCCGGACAGGGGGCATTCTATGGCTACACCTTC. It translates to CAWSAGQGAFYGYTF.

The chain employs TRBV7-2 and TRBJ2-1; D is uncertain. The CDR3 sequence is 13 residues long. The V end was cut by 10 bases, the J end by 0 bases, with 10 bases between. Germline loops: CDR1 SGHTA, CDR2 FQGNSA. The CDR3 nucleotides read TGTGCCACGGGCGGAGCCTCCTACAATGAGCAGTTCTTC. Its protein product is CATGGASYNEQFF.

The rearrangement uses TRBV7-2 and TRBJ1-2; TRBD1 matches at 10 bases. The V gene end was trimmed by 4 bases and the J gene end by 8 bases; junction bases not matched to a gene: 10. The CDR3 is made up of 15 amino acids. Germline loops: CDR1 SGHTA, CDR2 FQGNSA. CDR3 DNA sequence: TGTGCCAGCAGCTCCCGACAGGGGGCCCCAGGGGGCTACACCTTC. Translated: CASSSRQGAPGGYTF.

The rearrangement joins TRBV30 to TRBJ2-3, with 10 bases matching TRBD2. CDR1 and CDR2 from the germline V gene are GTSNPN and SVGIG (reference sequence). The CDR3 sequence is 14 residues long. J lost 5 bases, V lost 4 bases, and 6 bases had no gene match. This CDR3 is CAWNPAGGLDTQYF. The CDR3 DNA sequence: TGTGCCTGGAATCCAGCGGGAGGGTTAGATACGCAGTATTTT.

The chain employs TRBV6-5 and TRBJ2-3; 7 bases align to TRBD2. The trim removed 4 bases at V and 7 bases at J, leaving 11 bases unmatched. Germline V gives CDR1 MNHEY, CDR2 SVGAGI. The CDR3 is made up of 15 amino acids. The CDR3 protein is CASSLRGRAGNTQYF. The DNA for the CDR3 is TGTGCCAGCAGTTTACGAGGGAGGGCCGGAAATACGCAGTATTTT.

This chain connects TRBV28 to TRBJ2-1, with TRBD1 matching 11 bases. CDR1 and CDR2 from the germline V gene are MDHEN and SYDVKM. The CDR3 sequence is 15 residues long. V lost 2 bases, J lost 9 bases, and 6 bases stayed unmatched. This chain's CDR3 is CASSLGQGARSEQFF. CDR3 coding DNA: TGTGCCAGCAGTTTAGGACAGGGGGCGAGGAGTGAGCAGTTCTTC. Filled out from reference TRBV28 and TRBJ2-1, the complete variable domain reads DVKVTQSSRYLVKRTGEKVFLECVQDMDHENMFWYRQDPGLGLRLIYFSYDVKMKEKGDIPEGYSVSREKKERFSLILESASTNQTSMYLCASSLGQGARSEQFFGPGTRLTVL.

The chain has TRBV19 and TRBJ1-5; D ambiguous. The CDR3 has 16 amino acids. Trimming removed 1 base from V and 0 bases from J, with 10 bases in between. From germline, CDR1 is LNHDA and CDR2 SQIVND (reference sequence). The CDR3 DNA reads as TGTGCCAGTAGTATAGTCGGCGGGGTTAGCAATCAGCCCCAGCATTTT. Encoded protein: CASSIVGGVSNQPQHF.

With respect to this clone: The junction departs from the called germline gene at one end, perhaps through a read error. CDR3 loop: CASSLSRGYENF. The CDR3 bases are TGTGCCAGCAGTTTATCGCGGGGCTATGAAAACTTC. The V gene is TRBV28, the J gene TRBJ2-7, with D maybe TRBD2 (6 bases). The V gene's germline CDR1 is MDHEN and CDR2 SYDVKM. The CDR3 is 12 amino acids.

This sequence joins TRBV15 and TRBJ1-2; a possible D gene is TRBD1 (5 bases). CDR1 is LNHNV, CDR2 YYDKDF, per germline (reference sequence). The CDR3 consists of 15 residues. V was shortened by 0 bases and J by 1 base, with 9 bases between the two germline ends. For the CDR3, the DNA is TGTGCCACCAGCAGAGAGAGGGGCATTAACTATGGCTACACCTTC. This gives the protein CATSRERGINYGYTF.

CDR3: CASSLDGASGRAGEQYF. The CDR3 DNA follows: TGTGCCAGCAGCTTGGATGGGGCCAGCGGGAGGGCAGGCGAGCAGTACTTC. The chain links TRBV5-4 to TRBJ2-7; TRBD2 matches at 10 bases. The CDR3 extends over 17 amino acids. Trimming at V came to 0 bases and at J to 6 bases, leaving 12 bases not matched to a gene. The V gene's germline CDR1 is SGHNT and CDR2 YYREEE (reference sequence).

This sequence joins TRBV5-4 and TRBJ2-7; a possible D gene is TRBD2 (6 bases). Germline CDR1 and CDR2: SGHNT and YYREEE (reference sequence). V gave up 1 base and J gave up 3 bases, with 11 bases separating them. This CDR3 contains 14 residues. The CDR3 sequence is CASSLRRDNYEQYF. The CDR3 bases are TGTGCCAGCAGCTTGCGGCGGGATAACTACGAGCAGTACTTC.

V gene TRBV7-2 combines with J gene TRBJ2-1; TRBD1 agrees at 8 bases. The CDR3 runs 15 residues. J gave up 6 bases and V 1 base, and 5 bases lay outside the gene matches. CDR1 SGHTA and CDR2 FQGNSA come from the germline V gene. The CDR3 reads CASSLDRDRRNEQFF. CDR3 nucleotide sequence: TGTGCCAGCAGCTTAGACCGGGACAGGCGCAATGAGCAGTTCTTC.

The V call is TRBV4-3, the J call TRBJ1-5, with a weak D call TRBD1 (5 bases). Germline loops: CDR1 LGHNA, CDR2 YSLEER. CDR3 length: 15 residues. The ends were cut back, 0 bases at V and 7 bases at J, with 13 bases in the middle. The CDR3: CASSQDAGSHQPQHF. DNA for the CDR3: TGCGCCAGCAGCCAAGATGCAGGGTCCCACCAGCCCCAGCATTTT.

V is TRBV19 and J is TRBJ2-3, with 8 positions matching TRBD1. The J segment lost 0 bases and the V segment lost 5 bases, leaving 4 bases of the junction unmatched. The CDR3 covers 15 residues. CDR1 and CDR2 (germline): LNHDA, SQIVND (reference sequence). This CDR3 is CASSLDRASTDTQYF. The DNA for the CDR3 is TGTGCCAGTAGTTTGGACAGGGCCAGCACAGATACGCAGTATTTT.

The chain couples TRBV18 to TRBJ1-1; D unclear. This CDR3 is 12 amino acids long. V dropped 2 bases and J dropped 0 bases, with 1 base sitting between them. Germline lookup yields CDR1 KGHSH and CDR2 LQKENI. The CDR3 DNA sequence: TGTGCCAGCTCACCAATGAACACTGAAGCTTTCTTT. As protein: CASSPMNTEAFF.

The gene calls are TRBV7-2 and TRBJ2-7; TRBD2 might be the D (5 bases). Deletions cut 0 bases from V and 2 bases from J, with 11 bases between. The length of the CDR3 is 15 residues. Germline V gives CDR1 SGHTA, CDR2 FQGNSA. The CDR3 DNA follows: TGTGCCAGCAGCTTAGCGGGGAGTCTCACCTACGAGCAGTACTTC. Encoded protein: CASSLAGSLTYEQYF.

This clone came up once. V is TRBV28 and J is TRBJ1-1, with D tentatively TRBD1 (5 bases). V shed 1 base and J shed 0 bases, with 9 bases lying between them. Germline values: CDR1 MDHEN, CDR2 SYDVKM. The CDR3 covers 15 residues. The CDR3 DNA sequence: TGTGCCAGCAGTTTATCAGGGAAGATGAACACTGAAGCTTTCTTT. This encodes CASSLSGKMNTEAFF.

This sequence joins TRBV9 and TRBJ2-7, with 10 bases lining up with TRBD2. The CDR3 has 14 residues. V shed 4 bases, J shed 2 bases, and the junction held 3 bases outside the gene matches. Germline CDR1 and CDR2: SGDLS and YYNGEE. As DNA, the CDR3 is TGTGCCAGCAGCCCAGGACTAGCGGCCTACGAGCAGTACTTC. Translation: CASSPGLAAYEQYF. Looking up the rest from reference TRBV9 and TRBJ2-7 gives the full variable domain: DSGVTQTPKHLITATGQRVTLRCSPRSGDLSVYWYQQSLDQGLQFLIQYYNGEERAKGNILERFSAQQFPDLHSELNLSSLELGDSALYFCASSPGLAAYEQYFGPGTRLTVT.

The chain carries TRBV18 and TRBJ1-1; TRBD1 is a possible D gene (5 bases). The CDR3 covers 14 residues. The ends were cut back, 6 bases at V and 1 base at J, with 12 bases in the middle. Germline CDR1 reads KGHSH; CDR2 reads LQKENI. The CDR3 DNA sequence: TGTGCCAGCTCCCGAGACAGTAAGAACACTGAAGCTTTCTTT. Its translation: CASSRDSKNTEAFF.

The CDR3 loop is CASSPRGHNTEAFF. The CDR3, as DNA: TGTGCCAGTAGCCCCAGGGGACACAACACTGAAGCTTTCTTT. The chain couples TRBV19 to TRBJ1-1; weak D call: TRBD1 (6 bases). This CDR3 has 14 amino acids. Trimming stripped 6 bases from V and 2 bases from J, with 13 bases between. Germline V CDR1 and CDR2: LNHDA, SQIVND (reference sequence).